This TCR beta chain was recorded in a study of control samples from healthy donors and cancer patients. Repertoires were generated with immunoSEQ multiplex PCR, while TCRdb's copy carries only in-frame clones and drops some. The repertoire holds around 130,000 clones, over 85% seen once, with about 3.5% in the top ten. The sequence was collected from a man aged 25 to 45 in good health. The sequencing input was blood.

CDR3 sequence: CASRREGTDTQYF. The CDR3 DNA reads as TGTGCCAGCCGACGCGAAGGGACAGATACGCAGTATTTT. This sequence joins TRBV9 and TRBJ2-3, with D uncertain. CDR3 length equals 13 residues. Trimming pared 7 bases from V and 3 bases from J, leaving 12 bases between. Germline CDR1 is SGDLS and CDR2 is YYNGEE.